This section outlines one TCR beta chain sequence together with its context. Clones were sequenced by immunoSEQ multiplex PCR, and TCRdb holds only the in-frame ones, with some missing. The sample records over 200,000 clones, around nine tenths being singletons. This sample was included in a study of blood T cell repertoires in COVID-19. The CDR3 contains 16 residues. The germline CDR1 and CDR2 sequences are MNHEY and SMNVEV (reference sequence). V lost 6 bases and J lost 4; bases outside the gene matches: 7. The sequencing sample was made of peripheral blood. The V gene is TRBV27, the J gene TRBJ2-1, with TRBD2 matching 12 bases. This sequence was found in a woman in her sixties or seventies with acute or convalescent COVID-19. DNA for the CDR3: TGTGCCAGCAGACCTACTAGCGGGAGGATATACAATGAGCAGTTCTTC. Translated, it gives CASRPTSGRIYNEQFF.